This T cell receptor (beta chain) was obtained from a study of T cell responses to AZD1222 COVID-19 vaccine. A remark on this clone: Its target is unknown.

Looked up from germline, CDR1 is LGHNA and CDR2 is YNFKEQ. V was shortened by 4 bases and J by 3 bases, with 16 bases between the two germline ends. The length of the CDR3 is 17 residues. Study findings and constraints: Baseline testing showed seropositivity in only six AZD1222 recipients. The breadth and depth of Spike-specific TCRs increased once two AZD1222 doses had been given. Mostly white British, mostly female donors; authors suggested clonal diversity may be underestimated.

The data were produced by immunoSEQ multiplex PCR, yet TCRdb's version contains in-frame clones alone and is incomplete. In the table there are some 130,000 clones, roughly 93% of which are singletons. This clonotype originated in an adult in good health. The chain joins TRBV4-2 to TRBJ1-6, with a possible D match to TRBD1 (5 bases). The material sequenced was peripheral blood, taken on day 0 of AZD1222 vaccination. The CDR3 DNA reads TGTGCCAGCAGCCCTGAGATCGACAGCAGCTATAATTCACCCCTCCACTTT. Translated: CASSPEIDSSYNSPLHF.